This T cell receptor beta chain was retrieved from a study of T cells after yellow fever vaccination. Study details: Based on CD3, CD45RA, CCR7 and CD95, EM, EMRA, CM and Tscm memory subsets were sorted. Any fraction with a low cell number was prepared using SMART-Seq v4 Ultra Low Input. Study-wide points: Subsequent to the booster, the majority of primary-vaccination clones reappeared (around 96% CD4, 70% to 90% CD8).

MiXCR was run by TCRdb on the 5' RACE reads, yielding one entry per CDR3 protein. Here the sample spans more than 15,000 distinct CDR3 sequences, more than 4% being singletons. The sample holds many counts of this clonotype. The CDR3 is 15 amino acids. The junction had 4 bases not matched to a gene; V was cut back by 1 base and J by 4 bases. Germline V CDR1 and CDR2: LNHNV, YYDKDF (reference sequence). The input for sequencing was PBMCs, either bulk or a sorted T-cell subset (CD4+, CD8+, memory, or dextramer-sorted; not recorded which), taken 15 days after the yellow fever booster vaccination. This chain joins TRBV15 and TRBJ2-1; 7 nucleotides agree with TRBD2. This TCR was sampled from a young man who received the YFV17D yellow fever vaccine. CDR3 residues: CATSRVASGYNEQFF. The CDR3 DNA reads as TGTGCCACCAGCAGAGTGGCTAGCGGTTACAATGAGCAGTTCTTC.